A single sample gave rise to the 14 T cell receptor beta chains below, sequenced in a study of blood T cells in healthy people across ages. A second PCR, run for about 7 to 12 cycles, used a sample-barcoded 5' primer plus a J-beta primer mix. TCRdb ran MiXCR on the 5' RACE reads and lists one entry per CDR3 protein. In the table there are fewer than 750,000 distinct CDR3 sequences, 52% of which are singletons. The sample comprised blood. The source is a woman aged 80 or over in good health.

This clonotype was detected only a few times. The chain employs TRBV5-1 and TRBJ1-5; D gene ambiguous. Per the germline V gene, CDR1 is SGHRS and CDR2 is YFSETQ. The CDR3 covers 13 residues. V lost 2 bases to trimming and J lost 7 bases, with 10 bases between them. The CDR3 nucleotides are TGCGCCAGCAGCTTAGGGTTCGACCAGCCCCAGCATTTT. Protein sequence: CASSLGFDQPQHF.

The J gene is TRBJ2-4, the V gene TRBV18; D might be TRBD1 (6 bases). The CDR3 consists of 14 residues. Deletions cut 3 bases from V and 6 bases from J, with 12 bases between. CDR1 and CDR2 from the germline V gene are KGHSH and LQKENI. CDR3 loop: CASSPQTGRNIQYF. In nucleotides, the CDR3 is TGTGCCAGCTCACCTCAGACAGGTCGAAACATTCAGTACTTC. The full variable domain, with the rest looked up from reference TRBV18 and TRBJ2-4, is NAGVMQNPRHLVRRRGQEARLRCSPMKGHSHVYWYRQLPEEGLKFMVYLQKENIIDESGMPKERFSAEFPKEGPSILRIQQVVRGDSAAYFCASSPQTGRNIQYFGAGTRLSVL.

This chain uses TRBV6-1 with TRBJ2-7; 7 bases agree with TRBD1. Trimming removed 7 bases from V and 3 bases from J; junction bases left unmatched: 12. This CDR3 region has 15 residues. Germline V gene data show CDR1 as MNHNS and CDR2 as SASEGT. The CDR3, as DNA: TGTGCCAGCACTAGACAGGGCGGCTACCTCTACGAGCAGTACTTC. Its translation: CASTRQGGYLYEQYF.

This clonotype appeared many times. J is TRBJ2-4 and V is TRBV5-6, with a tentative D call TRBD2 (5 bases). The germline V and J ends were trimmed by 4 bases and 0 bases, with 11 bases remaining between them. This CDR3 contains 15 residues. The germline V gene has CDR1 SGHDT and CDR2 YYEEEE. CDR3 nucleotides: TGTGCCAGCAGCCCCCGGGGTCTAGCCAAAAACATTCAGTACTTC. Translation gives CASSPRGLAKNIQYF.

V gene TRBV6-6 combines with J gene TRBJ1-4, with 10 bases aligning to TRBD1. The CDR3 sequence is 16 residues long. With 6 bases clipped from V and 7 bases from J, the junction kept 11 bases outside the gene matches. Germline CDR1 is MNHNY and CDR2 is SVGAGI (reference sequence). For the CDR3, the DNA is TGTGCCAGCAGGGGACAGGGGCCTCCCTTCGGTGAAAAACTGTTTTTT. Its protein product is CASRGQGPPFGEKLFF.

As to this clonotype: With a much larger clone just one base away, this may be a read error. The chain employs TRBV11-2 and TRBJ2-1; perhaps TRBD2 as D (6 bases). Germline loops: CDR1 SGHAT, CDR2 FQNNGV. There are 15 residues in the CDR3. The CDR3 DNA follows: TGTGCCAGCAGCTTAGAGCGGGGAACCTACAATGGGCAGTTCTTC. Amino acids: CASSLERGTYNGQFF.

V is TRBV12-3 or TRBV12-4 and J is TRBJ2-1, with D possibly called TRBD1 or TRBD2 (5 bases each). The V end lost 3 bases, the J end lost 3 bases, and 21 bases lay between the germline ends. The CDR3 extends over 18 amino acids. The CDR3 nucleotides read TGTGCCAGCAGTTTCACCGGGACCCCTCGGGCCCTCTACAATGAGCAGTTCTTC. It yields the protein CASSFTGTPRALYNEQFF.

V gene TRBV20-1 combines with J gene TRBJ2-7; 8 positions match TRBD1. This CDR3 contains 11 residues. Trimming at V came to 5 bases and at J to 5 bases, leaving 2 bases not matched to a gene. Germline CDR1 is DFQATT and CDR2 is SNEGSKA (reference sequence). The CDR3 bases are TGCAGTGCTTCACAGGGGGACGAGCAGTACTTC. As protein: CSASQGDEQYF.

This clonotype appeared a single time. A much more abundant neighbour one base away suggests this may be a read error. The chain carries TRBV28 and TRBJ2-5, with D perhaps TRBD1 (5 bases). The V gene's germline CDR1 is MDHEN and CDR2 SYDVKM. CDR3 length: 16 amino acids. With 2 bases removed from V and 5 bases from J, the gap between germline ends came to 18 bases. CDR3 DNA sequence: TGTGCCAGCAGTTTACCCCCAACAGACAGCGTCGAGACCCAGTACTTC. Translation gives CASSLPPTDSVETQYF.

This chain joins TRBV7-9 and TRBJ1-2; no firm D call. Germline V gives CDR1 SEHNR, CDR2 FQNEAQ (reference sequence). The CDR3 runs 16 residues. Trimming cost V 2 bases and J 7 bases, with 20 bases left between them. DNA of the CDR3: TGTGCCAGCAGCTTACCGGCCATCTCACCCCGAGTTGGCTACACCTTC. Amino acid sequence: CASSLPAISPRVGYTF. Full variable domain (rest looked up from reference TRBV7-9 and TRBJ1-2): DTGVSQNPRHKITKRGQNVTFRCDPISEHNRLYWYRQTLGQGPEFLTYFQNEAQLEKSRLLSDRFSAERPKGSFSTLEIQRTEQGDSAMYLCASSLPAISPRVGYTFGSGTRLTVV.

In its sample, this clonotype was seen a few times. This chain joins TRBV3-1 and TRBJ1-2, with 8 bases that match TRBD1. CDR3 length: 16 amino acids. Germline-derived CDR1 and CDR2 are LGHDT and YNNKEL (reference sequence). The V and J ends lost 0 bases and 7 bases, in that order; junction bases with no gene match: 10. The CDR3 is CASSQDWRQGQGGYTF. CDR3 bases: TGTGCCAGCAGCCAAGATTGGAGACAGGGGCAGGGTGGCTACACCTTC.

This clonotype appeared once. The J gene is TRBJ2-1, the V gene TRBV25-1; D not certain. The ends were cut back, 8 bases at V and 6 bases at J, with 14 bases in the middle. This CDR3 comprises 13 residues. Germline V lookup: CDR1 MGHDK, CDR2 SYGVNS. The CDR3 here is CASPTGFCNEQFF. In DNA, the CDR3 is TGTGCCAGCCCGACTGGGTTTTGCAATGAGCAGTTCTTC.

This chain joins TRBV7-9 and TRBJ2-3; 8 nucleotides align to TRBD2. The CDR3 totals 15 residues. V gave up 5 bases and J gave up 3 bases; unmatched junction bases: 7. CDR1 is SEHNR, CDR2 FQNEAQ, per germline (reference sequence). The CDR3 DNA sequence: TGTGCCAGCAGCCCCCCCGGGACTAGAACAGATACGCAGTATTTT. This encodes CASSPPGTRTDTQYF.

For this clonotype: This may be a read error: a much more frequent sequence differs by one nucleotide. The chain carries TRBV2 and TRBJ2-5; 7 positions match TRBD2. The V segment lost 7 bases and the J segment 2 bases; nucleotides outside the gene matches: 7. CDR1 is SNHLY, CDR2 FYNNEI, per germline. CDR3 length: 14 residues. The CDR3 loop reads CASIQLAPQETQYF. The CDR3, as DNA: TGTGCCAGCATCCAACTAGCGCCACAAGAGACCCAGTACTTC.